The T cell receptor beta chain under discussion was sequenced for a study of T cells in localized non-small cell lung cancer. Findings of the study overall: Among blood samples, higher T cell density accompanied longer overall survival. In uninvolved adjacent lung, T cell clonality reached its highest value, exceeding tumor.

The repertoire was sequenced with immunoSEQ multiplex PCR; TCRdb's copy has only in-frame clones and lacks some. The repertoire has about 40,000 clones, about 91% of them found once; the top ten carry approximately 10%. Points on this clone: Its matching antigen is unknown.

V gave up 3 bases and J gave up 0 bases; unmatched junction bases: 11. This CDR3 is built from 18 residues. Per germline, CDR1 KGHSH and CDR2 LQKENI. Sequencing was performed on PBMCs, taken before any cancer treatment. The genes are TRBV18 and TRBJ1-2, with TRBD1 matching 9 bases. The origin of this receptor is a woman aged 40-69 years with stage II lung adenocarcinoma. This chain's CDR3 is CASSPRQTGGPSNYGYTF. The DNA for the CDR3 is TGTGCCAGCTCACCCCGTCAGACAGGGGGTCCTTCTAACTATGGCTACACCTTC.